The present TCR beta chain was sequenced within a study of T cell responses to AZD1222 COVID-19 vaccine. General study points: Only after the peak T cell response were repertoires sampled. Most donors were white British and more were female, and clonal diversity was possibly underestimated. Baseline seropositives among AZD1222 recipients totaled only five or six.

In the case of this clone: Antigen specificity is unknown.

Assay used: immunoSEQ multiplex PCR; TCRdb lists only in-frame clones, some missing. Of about 140,000 clones in the sample, 80% to 95% were seen once. The CDR3 has 18 residues. CDR1 and CDR2 from the germline V gene are LGHDT and YNNKEL (reference sequence). Trimming left V 4 bases short and J 0 bases short, with 18 bases between. The source material was peripheral blood, sampled on day 0 of AZD1222 vaccination. The TCR comes from an adult in good health. The chain joins TRBV3-1 (or the pseudogene TRBV3-2) to TRBJ2-2; D is perhaps TRBD2 (6 bases). The chain's CDR3 is CASSRRGASAPNTGELFF. The CDR3 DNA is TGTGCCAGCAGCCGACGGGGCGCTAGCGCTCCGAACACCGGGGAGCTGTTTTTT.